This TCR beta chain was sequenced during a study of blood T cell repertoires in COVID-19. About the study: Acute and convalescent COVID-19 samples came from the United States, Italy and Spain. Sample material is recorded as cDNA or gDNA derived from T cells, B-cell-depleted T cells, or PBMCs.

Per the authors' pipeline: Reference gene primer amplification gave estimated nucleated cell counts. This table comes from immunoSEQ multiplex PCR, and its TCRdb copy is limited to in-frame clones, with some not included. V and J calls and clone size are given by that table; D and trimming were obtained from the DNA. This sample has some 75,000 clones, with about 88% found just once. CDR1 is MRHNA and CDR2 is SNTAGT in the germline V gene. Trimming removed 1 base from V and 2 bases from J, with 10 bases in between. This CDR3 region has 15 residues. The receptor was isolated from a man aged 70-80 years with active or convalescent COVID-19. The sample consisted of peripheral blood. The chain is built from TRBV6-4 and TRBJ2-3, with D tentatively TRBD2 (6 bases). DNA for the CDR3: TGTGCCAGCAGTGACTGGGGGGATCCCACAGATACGCAGTATTTT. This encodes CASSDWGDPTDTQYF.